The clone carrying this T cell receptor (beta chain) has just a few counts. CDR1 is DFQATT and CDR2 is SNEGSKA in the germline V gene (reference sequence). The V end was cut by 3 bases, the J end by 8 bases, with 17 bases between. The CDR3 spans 14 residues. TCRdb recomputed calls from the 5' RACE reads with MiXCR, one row per CDR3 protein. The sample records some 130,000 distinct CDR3 sequences, roughly an eighth being singletons. The data originate from a study of CD8 T cells in ankylosing spondylitis. Input material: blood, either unsorted or a sorted T cell fraction (not recorded which). This sequence was found in a female donor with ankylosing spondylitis or in good health (not recorded which). The gene calls are TRBV20-1 and TRBJ2-1; weak D call: TRBD2 (5 bases). The CDR3 DNA is TGCAGTGCTAGTTCCCGGGCTAGCATCGATGAGCAGTTCTTC. It codes for CSASSRASIDEQFF.